One sample yielded the 9 T cell receptor beta chains listed below, sequenced in a study of T cell changes during pregnancy in multiple sclerosis. Sequencing used immunoSEQ multiplex PCR; TCRdb keeps in-frame clones, though not all of them. This table holds approximately 92,000 clones, 80% to 95% found once. The sample consisted of peripheral blood, taken after pregnancy. These receptors originate from a female donor with multiple sclerosis, enrolled in a pregnancy study.

The chain uses TRBV5-4 and TRBJ2-2; no clear D. The CDR3 covers 15 residues. Looked up from germline, CDR1 is SGHNT and CDR2 is YYREEE (reference sequence). Trimming cost V 0 bases and J 5 bases, with 11 bases left between them. CDR3 sequence reads: CASSLGGPSTGELFF. The CDR3 nucleotides are TGTGCCAGCAGCTTGGGTGGGCCTTCAACCGGGGAGCTGTTTTTT. Looking up the rest from reference TRBV5-4 and TRBJ2-2 gives the full variable domain: ETGVTQSPTHLIKTRGQQVTLRCSSQSGHNTVSWYQQALGQGPQFIFQYYREEENGRGNFPPRFSGLQFPNYSSELNVNALELDDSALYLCASSLGGPSTGELFFGEGSRLTVL.

This chain joins TRBV6-6 and TRBJ2-1, with 7 bases matching TRBD2. Germline CDR1 MNHNY, CDR2 SVGAGI (reference sequence). The CDR3 loop spans 14 amino acids. With 4 bases clipped from V and 4 bases from J, the junction kept 4 bases outside the gene matches. CDR3 DNA sequence: TGTGCCAGCAGTTCCCCTAGCGGTTACAATGAGCAGTTCTTC. Its translation is CASSSPSGYNEQFF.

The rearrangement joins TRBV10-1 to TRBJ2-1; 7 bases are shared with TRBD1. Germline lookup yields CDR1 WNHNN and CDR2 SYGVQD (reference sequence). V dropped 3 bases and J dropped 2; count of bases not matched to a gene: 4. The CDR3 sequence is 15 residues long. The chain's CDR3 is CASSDYRGPYNEQFF. The CDR3 DNA reads as TGCGCCAGCAGTGACTACAGGGGCCCCTACAATGAGCAGTTCTTC.

The chain carries TRBV5-1 and TRBJ2-1; 9 nucleotides align to TRBD2. V was clipped by 4 bases and J by 9 bases; unmatched bases: 11. Germline V lookup: CDR1 SGHRS, CDR2 YFSETQ. The CDR3 runs 15 residues. The CDR3 spells CASSRGAGGLSEQFF. The CDR3 bases are TGCGCCAGCAGCCGGGGTGCGGGAGGGCTCTCTGAGCAGTTCTTC.

The chain links TRBV19 to TRBJ1-2, with TRBD1 as a possible D gene (5 bases). CDR3 length equals 11 residues. Germline CDR1 and CDR2: LNHDA and SQIVND (reference sequence). V was shortened by 5 bases and J by 8 bases, with 9 bases between the two germline ends. This chain's CDR3 is CASSQGMGYTF. For the CDR3, the DNA is TGTGCCAGTAGTCAGGGTATGGGCTACACCTTC. The whole variable domain, filled in from reference TRBV19 and TRBJ1-2, reads DGGITQSPKYLFRKEGQNVTLSCEQNLNHDAMYWYRQDPGQGLRLIYYSQIVNDFQKGDIAEGYSVSREKKESFPLTVTSAQKNPTAFYLCASSQGMGYTFGSGTRLTVV.

This chain connects TRBV15 to TRBJ2-3; 8 positions agree with TRBD2. V lost 4 bases and J lost 5; bases outside the gene matches: 5. CDR3 length: 14 amino acids. Germline V gene data show CDR1 as LNHNV and CDR2 as YYDKDF (reference sequence). CDR3 sequence reads: CATSKSLAEDTQYF. For the CDR3, the DNA is TGTGCCACCAGCAAATCACTAGCGGAAGATACGCAGTATTTT.

In its sample, this clone was seen a few times. The V call is TRBV18, the J call TRBJ2-5; D is uncertain. Germline V gene lookup returns CDR1 KGHSH and CDR2 LQKENI. The CDR3 consists of 12 residues. V was pared by 4 bases and J by 5 bases, with 8 bases between. The DNA of the CDR3 is TGTGCCAGCTCACGATATAGCGAGACCCAGTACTTC. Translation: CASSRYSETQYF.

This chain links TRBV27 with TRBJ1-4, with D tentatively TRBD1 (6 bases). V lost 7 bases and J 0 bases, leaving 15 bases between the germline ends. CDR3 length: 16 amino acids. Germline V gene sequence: CDR1 MNHEY, CDR2 SMNVEV (reference sequence). The CDR3 loop reads CASKGEGWATNEKLFF. In nucleotides, the CDR3 is TGTGCCAGCAAGGGGGAGGGTTGGGCAACTAATGAAAAACTGTTTTTT.

This chain uses TRBV9 with TRBJ2-1; TRBD2 agrees at 11 bases. The CDR3 covers 15 residues. Germline loops: CDR1 SGDLS, CDR2 YYNGEE. Losses at the gene ends were 4 bases for V and 10 bases for J; bases not matched to a gene: 10. CDR3 DNA: TGTGCCAGCAGCTCCCGGGGACTAGCGGTCAAGGAGCAGTTCTTC. Protein sequence: CASSSRGLAVKEQFF.